This entry lists 25 T cell receptor beta chains sequenced from one sample in a study of HIV-infected children after antiretroviral therapy interruption. Treatment in this sample: PENTA 11 planned treatment interruption arm or continuous ART arm. Unique molecular identifiers were included in an RNA-based 3' RACE TCR library. In TCRdb, the 3' RACE reads were re-called with MiXCR into one record per CDR3 protein. This table has 70,000 to 90,000 distinct CDR3 sequences, about 6.3% appearing once. This specimen was CD45RA+ CD4+ T cells from PBMCs, pooled from several time points, taken from a donor given antiretroviral therapy, either interrupted or continuous. Subset reported: naive CD4+ CD45RA+ CD45RO- T cells. The receptor source for this set is a pool of human donors with HIV.

To note about this clonotype: Just one base apart from a much larger clone, this may be a read error. The chain employs TRBV5-1 and TRBJ2-1; perhaps D is TRBD1 or TRBD2 (5 bases each). The CDR3 contains 17 residues. Germline CDR1 SGHRS, CDR2 YFSETQ. The CDR3 bases are TGCACCAGCAGCTTGGTTCAAGGGGAGAGCTCCTACAATGAGCAGTTCTTC. Encoded protein: CTSSLVQGESSYNEQFF.

This clonotype was observed many times. The rearrangement joins TRBV13 to TRBJ2-7; a possible D gene is TRBD1 (6 bases). The CDR3 runs 11 residues. In germline, CDR1 is PRHDT, CDR2 FYEKMQ (reference sequence). Trimming cost V 8 bases and J 10 bases, with 15 bases left between them. The CDR3, as DNA: TGTGCCAGCTCTCTACAGGGTGAACAGTACTTC. Its protein product is CASSLQGEQYF.

This clonotype was seen at least ten times. The chain couples TRBV6-1 to TRBJ2-7; 8 bases line up with TRBD1. Germline V gene data show CDR1 as MNHNS and CDR2 as SASEGT. This CDR3 comprises 17 residues. The V gene end was trimmed by 5 bases and the J gene end by 3 bases; junction bases not matched to a gene: 15. CDR3 region: CASSRVTGTGLYYEQYF. CDR3 DNA: TGTGCCAGCAGTAGAGTAACCGGGACAGGACTCTACTACGAGCAGTACTTC.

This clonotype was seen many times. This rearrangement joins TRBV4-1 to TRBJ2-1, with 9 bases aligning to TRBD2. The trim removed 4 bases at V and 8 bases at J, leaving 12 bases unmatched. The CDR3 consists of 16 residues. Germline-derived CDR1 and CDR2 are MGHRA and YSYEKL. The CDR3 sequence is CASSRSLAGVWDEQFF. The CDR3 DNA sequence: TGCGCCAGCAGCCGTTCGTTAGCGGGGGTCTGGGATGAGCAGTTCTTC.

This clonotype showed up just a few times. The chain links TRBV27 to TRBJ1-4, with 7 nucleotides matching TRBD1. Trimming removed 6 bases from V and 8 bases from J; junction bases left unmatched: 9. This CDR3 contains 14 residues. CDR1 and CDR2 (germline): MNHEY, SMNVEV (reference sequence). The CDR3 bases are TGTGCCAGCAGATCCGGACAGGTTTGGGAAAAACTGTTTTTT. This encodes CASRSGQVWEKLFF.

This clonotype was detected only a few times. V usage is TRBV3-1 and J usage is TRBJ2-1; D is perhaps TRBD1 or TRBD2 (6 bases each). The germline gives CDR1 LGHDT, CDR2 YNNKEL (reference sequence). V shed 5 bases and J shed 4 bases, with 18 bases lying between them. The CDR3 runs to 16 residues. CDR3 in amino acids: CASSSTRGRVYNEQFF. DNA of the CDR3: TGTGCCAGCAGCTCTACTCGGGGGCGGGTTTACAATGAGCAGTTCTTC.

This clonotype occurred a few times. The chain is built from TRBV27 and TRBJ2-7, with D tentatively TRBD2 (6 bases). V was cut by 6 bases and J by 6 bases, with 27 bases left in between. CDR1 and CDR2 (germline): MNHEY, SMNVEV (reference sequence). This CDR3 contains 17 residues. CDR3 nucleotides: TGTGCCAGCAGCCCTTCATTCGGGGGTCGCCCTCGGGTCGAGCAGTACTTC. Protein sequence: CASSPSFGGRPRVEQYF.

Remarks on this clonotype: One junction end does not reproduce the germline sequence, and a read error may be involved. The V call is TRBV12-3 or TRBV12-4, the J call TRBJ2-3, with unresolved D. This CDR3 contains 15 residues. The CDR3 DNA sequence: TGTGCCAGCACTTTAAGTGCGGCACACACAGATACGCAGTATTTT. It codes for CASTLSAAHTDTQYF.

The rearrangement uses TRBV2 and TRBJ2-3; D is undetermined. Germline V CDR1 and CDR2: SNHLY, FYNNEI. V shed 6 bases and J shed 2 bases, with 6 bases lying between them. The CDR3 length is 12 residues. The CDR3 DNA sequence: TGTGCCAGCAGAGGACCCACAGATACGCAGTATTTT. This codes for CASRGPTDTQYF.

There are a few counts of this clonotype. V and J are TRBV13 and TRBJ2-7; unclear D gene. The CDR3 covers 12 residues. Trimming took off 9 bases at V and 3 bases at J, with 12 bases between the two ends. Germline V lookup: CDR1 PRHDT, CDR2 FYEKMQ (reference sequence). CDR3 protein: CASQRGLYEQYF. The CDR3, as DNA: TGTGCCAGTCAAAGAGGCCTCTACGAGCAGTACTTC.

This clonotype was seen ten or more times. V usage is TRBV12-3 or TRBV12-4 and J usage is TRBJ1-1; D uncertain. With 8 bases removed from V and 3 bases from J, the gap between germline ends came to 13 bases. The CDR3 has 13 amino acids. The CDR3 sequence: CASGIERDTEAFF. The CDR3 bases are TGTGCCAGCGGGATCGAAAGGGACACTGAAGCTTTCTTT.

This clonotype has a handful of counts. The chain employs TRBV9 and TRBJ2-1; 8 bases are a match to TRBD1. Per germline, CDR1 SGDLS and CDR2 YYNGEE. CDR3 length: 15 residues. V gave up 2 bases and J gave up 1 base; unmatched junction bases: 2. The CDR3 bases are TGTGCCAGCAGCGTTGGACAGGGATCCTACAATGAGCAGTTCTTC. This sequence encodes CASSVGQGSYNEQFF.

V usage is TRBV2 and J usage is TRBJ2-2; D not certain. Germline-derived CDR1 and CDR2 are SNHLY and FYNNEI. The CDR3 totals 16 residues. Trimming removed 5 bases from V and 4 bases from J, with 17 bases in between. The CDR3, as DNA: TGTGCCAGCAGTTTCCCAAGGGATCAAGGCACCGGGGAGCTGTTTTTT. The encoded protein is CASSFPRDQGTGELFF.

This clonotype was detected many times. The chain uses TRBV6-2 or TRBV6-3 and TRBJ2-1; 12 bases are shared with TRBD2. This CDR3 contains 12 residues. J gave up 16 bases and V 5 bases, and 6 bases lay outside the gene matches. Germline CDR1 reads MNHEY; CDR2 reads SVGEGT. The chain's CDR3 is CASSQLAGGQFF. The CDR3 region has the DNA TGTGCCAGCAGTCAACTAGCGGGAGGTCAATTCTTC.

The chain couples TRBV19 to TRBJ1-1, with D possibly matching TRBD1 (5 bases). CDR1 is LNHDA, CDR2 SQIVND, per germline (reference sequence). Trimming left V 1 base short and J 0 bases short, with 12 bases between. The CDR3 has 16 residues. The CDR3 sequence: CASSIVSGTMNTEAFF. The CDR3 coding sequence is TGTGCCAGTAGTATAGTCTCAGGGACCATGAACACTGAAGCTTTCTTT. The entire variable domain, with the rest obtained from reference TRBV19 and TRBJ1-1, is as follows: DGGITQSPKYLFRKEGQNVTLSCEQNLNHDAMYWYRQDPGQGLRLIYYSQIVNDFQKGDIAEGYSVSREKKESFPLTVTSAQKNPTAFYLCASSIVSGTMNTEAFFGQGTRLTVV.

The rearrangement joins TRBV3-1 to TRBJ2-3; D is undetermined. V lost 0 bases and J lost 4, with 11 bases in between. This CDR3 comprises 15 residues. From germline, CDR1 is LGHDT and CDR2 YNNKEL (reference sequence). The CDR3 sequence: CASSQDFTEADTQYF. CDR3 bases: TGTGCCAGCAGCCAAGATTTCACGGAAGCAGATACGCAGTATTTT.

This clonotype was seen at least ten times. The gene calls are TRBV5-6 and TRBJ2-7; 9 bases align to TRBD1. V gave up 2 bases and J gave up 0 bases; unmatched junction bases: 3. Germline V gene sequence: CDR1 SGHDT, CDR2 YYEEEE. The length of the CDR3 is 15 residues. CDR3 nucleotide sequence: TGTGCCAGCAGCTTACCGGGACAGGGCTCCTACGAGCAGTACTTC. Translating it yields CASSLPGQGSYEQYF.

Here the CDR3 DNA reads TGCAGTGCTGTGACGGGGGGATATAATTCACCCCTCCACTTT. It is translated as CSAVTGGYNSPLHF. The chain is built from TRBV20-1 and TRBJ1-6, with a weak D call TRBD1 (5 bases). V was trimmed by 5 bases and J by 4 bases, leaving 12 bases between them. The CDR3 is made up of 14 amino acids. The germline gives CDR1 DFQATT, CDR2 SNEGSKA (reference sequence).

This clonotype was found many times. The chain links TRBV12-3 or TRBV12-4 to TRBJ1-1; 8 positions match TRBD1. J gave up 6 bases and V 6 bases, and 9 bases lay outside the gene matches. The length of the CDR3 is 14 residues. The CDR3 reads CASRTDRAGAEAFF. The CDR3 DNA follows: TGTGCCAGCAGGACGGACAGGGCCGGCGCTGAAGCTTTCTTT.

This clonotype was observed many times. The V gene is TRBV6-2 or TRBV6-3, the J gene TRBJ2-4, with 13 bases aligning to TRBD2. Trimming at V came to 8 bases and at J to 6 bases, leaving 10 bases not matched to a gene. The CDR3 has 16 amino acids. The germline gives CDR1 MNHEY, CDR2 SVGEGT. DNA for the CDR3: TGTGCCAGCTCAACTAGCGGGGGGGCCAGGGCAAACATTCAGTACTTC. Protein sequence: CASSTSGGARANIQYF.

This clonotype was observed at least ten times. The J gene is TRBJ1-1, the V gene TRBV5-5; D may be TRBD1 (5 bases). V was cut by 5 bases and J by 3 bases, with 17 bases left in between. Germline V gene sequence: CDR1 SGHKS, CDR2 YYEKEE (reference sequence). The CDR3 length is 15 residues. The CDR3 bases are TGTGCCAGCAGGCCAATCAGGGTAATGTACACTGAAGCTTTCTTT. As protein: CASRPIRVMYTEAFF. The complete variable domain, with remaining parts taken from reference TRBV5-5 and TRBJ1-1, reads DAGVTQSPTHLIKTRGQQVTLRCSPISGHKSVSWYQQVLGQGPQFIFQYYEKEERGRGNFPDRFSARQFPNYSSELNVNALLLGDSALYLCASRPIRVMYTEAFFGQGTRLTVV.

By share, this clonotype counts as medium-sized. The chain has TRBV20-1 and TRBJ2-7; TRBD1 agrees at 9 bases. Looked up from germline, CDR1 is DFQATT and CDR2 is SNEGSKA (reference sequence). This CDR3 has 13 residues. This CDR3 is CFLPGTGTYEQYF. CDR3 DNA: TGCTTCCTGCCCGGGACAGGGACCTACGAGCAGTACTTC.

There are many counts of this clonotype. V gene TRBV6-6 combines with J gene TRBJ2-7, with 13 nucleotides matching TRBD2. The J segment lost 7 bases and the V segment lost 6 bases, leaving 9 bases of the junction unmatched. CDR1 is MNHNY, CDR2 SVGAGI, per germline (reference sequence). The length of the CDR3 is 15 residues. CDR3 protein: CASRPLAGGQNEQYF. The DNA for the CDR3 is TGTGCCAGCAGGCCACTAGCGGGAGGGCAAAATGAGCAGTACTTC.

This clonotype has a count of ten or more. The chain combines TRBV29-1 with TRBJ2-2; possibly TRBD1 for D (6 bases). This CDR3 contains 15 residues. The germline gives CDR1 SQVTM, CDR2 ANQGSEA. The V and J ends lost 7 bases and 1 base respectively, with 16 bases between them. The CDR3 bases are TGCAGCGCTCTCGGCGAACAGGGGAACACCGGGGAGCTGTTTTTT. Translation: CSALGEQGNTGELFF.

This clonotype was picked up many times. V gene TRBV25-1 combines with J gene TRBJ2-5; 9 bases agree with TRBD1. Trimming cost V 7 bases and J 3 bases; bases outside gene matches: 6. CDR3 length equals 14 residues. Germline CDR1 is MGHDK and CDR2 is SYGVNS. The CDR3 region is CASNLRDREETQYF. Written as DNA, the CDR3 is TGTGCCAGCAATCTCCGGGACAGGGAAGAGACCCAGTACTTC.